The TCR beta chain under discussion was sequenced for a study of T cell responses to AZD1222 COVID-19 vaccine (dated by TCRdb to the early 2020s). With regard to the full study: AZD1222 recipients whose second dose came at about 4 weeks and those whose second dose came at about 12 weeks were combined into one group, since spike-specific TCR depth and breadth did not differ between the two schedules. A total of approximately 240 trial participants underwent TCR sequencing, of whom 200 to 220 received two doses of AZD1222 and roughly 25 received two doses of the MenACWY control vaccine. Trial participants were enrolled into age subgroups of 18-55, 56-69 and 70-plus years, which contained approximately 150, 28 and 58 TCR-sequenced participants, respectively.

On this clone itself: Its antigen remains undetermined. It has no much larger one-base neighbor in the sample; base qualities were not kept.

The germline V gene supplies CDR1 LGHNA and CDR2 YSLEER. Trimming removed 0 bases from V and 3 bases from J; the gene matches leave 5 bases unexplained. The CDR3 contains 17 residues, cysteine and phenylalanine counted. Only the CDR3 portion is preserved as DNA: 51 bases, with reading frame beginning at the first base. This specimen's time point label, per the study, means: baseline before first vaccination. Vaccinee samples came from UK trials COV001 and COV002, including a single-blind randomized controlled phase 2/3 trial of AZD1222 (ChAdOx1 nCoV-19) in healthy adults. For TCRbeta chain sequencing, PBMC samples were collected from trial participants at day 0 and at day 28 after the second dose. General findings and caveats noted by the study authors: Only five to seven AZD1222 recipients were SARS-CoV-2 seropositive at baseline, limiting conclusions about previously exposed vaccinees. The 56-69-year group was small, and its depth increase did not reach significance, likely because of low power. A significant rise in spike-specific TCR breadth and depth was observed after two AZD1222 doses relative to day 0 and relative to MenACWY recipients. Because no day 14 peak-response samples were available, repertoires were characterized only after the peak T cell response. Most participants were white British and females outnumbered males, and the authors suggested that clonal diversity may have been underestimated. Vaccine-associated CD4 TCRs spanned the whole spike protein, with dominant responses in regions 160-218 and 743-854. Nearly half of unique spike-specific TCRs reportedly recognized epitopes outside regions mutated in the B.1.351 and B.1.1.7 variants.

The CDR3 regions of human TCRbeta chains were analyzed by immunosequencing. In the paper's pipeline: TCRs in the repertoires were compared against a reference library of SARS-CoV-2-specific TCRs that had been generated with the MIRA antigen-specificity platform. Breadth meant the fraction of unique TCRs that were SARS-CoV-2-associated, whereas depth meant the fraction of total T cells that were SARS-CoV-2-associated. Using the MIRA data, each spike-specific TCR was mapped to the spike region that the TCR reacts to and placed in a CD4 or CD8 class. Log10-transformed breadth and depth values were compared by one-way ANOVA with Sidak's multiple comparisons tests. The source is immuneACCESS, and TCRdb retained only in-frame sequences with V and J called. Part of the clones is not carried over; for the studies checked, unresolved V genes explain less than half of this, and the remainder is unexplained. That table gives V, J and clone size, and the DNA gave D and trimming. This sample is represented by some 140,000 clones; about 90% of them were singletons. The top ten hold about 5.5% of the sample.

Sequences were derived from peripheral blood, sampled on day 0 of AZD1222 vaccination. The chain uses TRBV4-3 and TRBJ2-3; 11 bases in between match TRBD2. The source is an adult in good health. The CDR3 is CASSQDTSGRGTDTQYF. Here is the DNA: TGCGCCAGCAGCCAAGATACTAGCGGGAGAGGGACAGATACGCAGTATTTT.